This record covers a single T cell receptor beta chain. This clone was counted between two and nine times. It has no known antigen specificity. Per-base quality was not reported, and no clone a single base away is much larger than it. The method was the immunoSEQ multiplex PCR assay. For the multiplex PCR, a mixture combining 60 forward primers for TCR Vbeta segments and 13 reverse primers for TCR Jbeta segments was used. The CDR3 region of rearranged TCR beta genes was amplified from genomic DNA by a multiplex PCR assay. On the Illumina HiSeq System, the amplified TCR beta libraries were sequenced as 87-base-pair reads. As for how the authors treated the data: A later analysis counted approximately 84 million unique TCR beta chains across the 650 to 800 repertoires, and some 12 million of these chains were shared by at least two donors. A nearest-neighbor algorithm error-corrected the raw reads and collapsed the reads into unique sequences, merging closely related sequences to remove PCR and sequencing errors. CDR3 sequences were aligned to IMGT reference sequences to assign V, D and J gene segments. For a sequence to be retained, at least a six-nucleotide match to both a V gene segment and a J gene segment was required. A rearrangement counted as productive if the CDR3 had no stop codons and remained in frame with V and J, and every other rearrangement counted as non-productive. Following IMGT convention, CDR3 was defined as the stretch from the second conserved V-encoded cysteine up to the conserved J-encoded phenylalanine. The earlier analysis of roughly 590 of the donors excluded sequences that lacked an unambiguous match to a single V gene segment. In an earlier analysis of almost 600 of the donors, a V segment was called functional when productive rearrangements were above 56.7%, and segregating when the standard deviation between donors exceeded 5%. To diagnose cytomegalovirus status from the catalog of TCR beta chain sequences, a statistical classification framework was built. A later analysis assigned V and J genes by comparing TCR nucleotide sequences with IMGT/GENE-DB human TR gene sequences. A later analysis assigned CDR3 sequences and most-parsimonious VDJ recombination scenarios with the TCRdist pipeline. In a later analysis, each TCR beta chain was defined by its CDR3 amino acid sequence together with its V-gene family, and reads without a unique V-gene family were excluded. A later analysis removed roughly 590 highly shared, low-generation-probability nucleotide sequences to deal with suspected cross-contamination and a sequencing artifact. In a later analysis, a clonal expansion index for each public chain was calculated from normalized within-repertoire ranks of inferred template counts. A later analysis computed generation probabilities with a VDJ recombination model fitted to out-of-frame rearrangements, and checked the results against IGoR. In a later analysis, hypergeometric tests were used to score TCR-TCR, TCR-HLA and TCR-CMV co-occurrence, with a repertoire-size bias correction applied to TCR pairs. In a later analysis, false discovery rates were estimated by permuting HLA or CMV assignments 20 times. In a later analysis, co-occurring TCRs were grouped using DBSCAN, with TCRdist sequence similarity added in when clustering inside HLA-allele-positive subsets. Repertoires with fewer than 30,000 or more than 120,000 public chains, plus five repertoires with anomalous nucleotide sharing, were excluded from co-occurrence clustering. TCRdb's version of the immuneACCESS table is confined to in-frame rearrangements and falls short of the full clone set. An unresolved V gene accounts for under half of the shortfall where checked; the remainder is of unknown origin. V and J calls and clone size come straight from that table; D and trimming were deduced from the DNA. The sample contains more than 110,000 clones, approximately 82% of them found a single time. The top ten hold approximately 1.5% of the sample.

V loses 6 bases of germline sequence and J loses 6 bases, and the interval between the two ends is 10 bases. Sequences SQVTM (CDR1) and ANQGSEA (CDR2) are obtained from the germline V gene. The CDR3 sequence holds 11 residues, the cysteine and phenylalanine included. Solely the CDR3 DNA is kept, with 33 bases framed from the first base. The cohort was made up of under 800 healthy bone marrow donors. Cohort members were all nominally healthy when sampled, although unrecorded immune exposures were likely present. The donor tested CMV seropositive and was one of the 289 seropositive cohort members. Each donor provided a peripheral blood sample, and peripheral blood mononuclear cells were used for TCR beta sequencing. Genomic DNA extraction from the blood cell samples was performed with the Qiagen DNeasy Blood Extraction Kit. These data come from a study of cytomegalovirus exposure and HLA in healthy donors (dated by TCRdb to 2016 to 2017). Describing the broader study: An earlier analysis of roughly 570 of the donors reported over 250 Gb of sequence data and roughly 120 million unique TCR beta sequences obtained from approximately 180 million T cells. Approximately 300 gigabases of sequencing data and approximately 92 million unique TCR sequences made up an early release that covered 500 to 650 HLA-typed donors. Of the 398 genotyped donors, over 80% were placed in the genetic ancestry cluster associated with self-reported Caucasian donors. The study aimed to test whether cataloging public T cell receptors could reveal signatures of past pathogen exposure. Using immunosequencing, the study profiled T cell repertoires from about 610 subjects and related those repertoires to cytomegalovirus serostatus. Besides the first cohort of around 670 subjects, a separate validation cohort made up of 95 to 150 different subjects was used. The study combined high-throughput TCR immunosequencing, statistical association of individual TCRs with disease status, and machine learning to predict cytomegalovirus infection status. A later analysis re-analyzed previously published TCR beta repertoires from 500 to 700 donors and added high-resolution HLA genotyping to study TCR occurrence patterns. Rather than drawing on any new phenotypic data, the later analysis identified candidate immune exposures from TCR beta sequences and the way those sequences occurred across donors. To decide whether each TCR beta V gene segment behaved as functional or pseudogenic, an earlier analysis of some 580 of the donors relied on high-throughput TCR beta sequencing. Donor age, sex, ethnicity and CMV serostatus were compiled together with the repertoire data. A later genetic analysis took genome-wide SNP genotypes for 398 of the 666 donors and used that subset as a discovery cohort. Every discovery cohort repertoire had been produced on one sequencing platform. HLA typing included class I and class II loci at four-digit resolution. The number of donors typed differed by locus, with about 629-640 for A, B, C, DRB1 and DQB1, around 520 for DQA1, under 610 for DPA1, and 400 to 490 for DPB1. Roughly five DR-DQ haplotypes were handled as single units for association and clustering because linkage in the cohort was strong. Among under 450 genotyped donors of the cohort, an average of around 240,000 unique TCR beta nucleotide sequences were sequenced per donor, roughly a sixth of them non-productive.

Results the study describes overall, beyond this receptor: Because the 87-base-pair reads could not distinguish some IMGT-functional V segments, including TRBV6-2 and TRBV6-3, those segments were excluded. Specific HLA alleles were associated with about 17,000 TCR beta sequences at a false discovery rate of 0.05 in a later analysis. A later analysis found that TCR association rates varied across HLA loci, with DRB1 alleles showing the most associated TCRs and HLA-C alleles the fewest. A cluster of highly shared sequence variants was judged likely to represent a technical artifact of the sequencing pipeline. The study gave a list of about 150 TCR beta chains associated with cytomegalovirus. The only immune exposure information available for the cohort was CMV serostatus. It was suggested by the authors that the approach could potentially be generalized to other disease states and immunological phenotypes. When HLA alleles, especially DR and DQ, strongly co-occurred, TCR associations were difficult to assign to individual alleles. Linkage disequilibrium might explain the correlated functional status among segregating V segments, but an unknown experimental factor could not be ruled out. While some public TCRs were present in many individuals, most TCR sequences turned up only very rarely across donors. A further reported finding was that TCR beta sequences accurately predicted the HLA-A and HLA-B alleles for most subjects in the first cohort. A few of the identified cytomegalovirus-associated TCR beta chains were confirmed in vitro to be specific for cytomegalovirus antigens. In an earlier analysis of 587 of the donors, most TCR beta V segments appeared in productive rearrangements about 87% or about 30% of the time, broadly matching IMGT annotations. A later analysis found that HLA-associated TCR beta chains were more clonally expanded and had lower generation probabilities than equally common non-associated chains. In a later genetic analysis, fewer N-insertions in productive TCRs were reported among donors in an Asian-associated ancestry cluster than the 666-donor mean. HLA typing was unavailable for some donors at each locus, so association tests used only the typed subset. According to a later analysis, most CMV-associated TCR beta chains appeared to be HLA-restricted, and the HLA associations seemed to be driven largely by CMV exposure. In this cohort, only TCR beta chains were sequenced, and detectable features were limited by the absence of alpha or paired-chain data. Because counts were too low, 15 to 20 rarely observed V segments, including chromosome 9 orphons, were excluded from the earlier analysis of 587 of the donors. The presence/absence analyses assumed that sequencing depth was roughly uniform across donors, and that assumption may not be true. Several of the top co-occurrence clusters appeared to be linked to parvovirus B19, influenza, CMV and Epstein-Barr virus, according to a later analysis. In both the original and validation cohorts, the classifier was reported to diagnose cytomegalovirus status with high specificity and sensitivity. A later genetic analysis associated a missense DCLRE1C variant with V-gene and J-gene trimming of TCR beta chains, and an independent cohort replicated the association.

The V gene is TRBV29-1 and the J gene is TRBJ2-3; the D region possibly corresponds to TRBD1 (5 bases align). What was sequenced was PBMCs. This TCR came from a man aged 25-40 years in good health and CMV-seropositive. Here is the DNA: TGCAGCGTCGCCAGACAGGATACGCAGTATTTT. Translation gives CSVARQDTQYF.